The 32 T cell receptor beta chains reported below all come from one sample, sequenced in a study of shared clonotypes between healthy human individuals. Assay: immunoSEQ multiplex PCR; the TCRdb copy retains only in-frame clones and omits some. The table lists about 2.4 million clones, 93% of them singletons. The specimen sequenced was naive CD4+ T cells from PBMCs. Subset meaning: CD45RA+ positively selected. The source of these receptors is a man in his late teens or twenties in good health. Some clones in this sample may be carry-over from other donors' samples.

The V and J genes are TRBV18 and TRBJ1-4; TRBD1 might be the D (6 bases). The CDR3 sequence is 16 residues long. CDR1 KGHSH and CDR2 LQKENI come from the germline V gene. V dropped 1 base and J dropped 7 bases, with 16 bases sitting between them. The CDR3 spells CASSPQTTGVGEKLFF. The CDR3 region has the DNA TGTGCCAGCTCACCACAGACGACAGGAGTGGGTGAAAAACTGTTTTTT.

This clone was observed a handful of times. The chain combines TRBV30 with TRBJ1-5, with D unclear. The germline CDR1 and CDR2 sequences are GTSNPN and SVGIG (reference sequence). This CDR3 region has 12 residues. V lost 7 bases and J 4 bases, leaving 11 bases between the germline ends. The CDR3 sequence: CAYALGNQPQHF. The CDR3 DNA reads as TGTGCCTACGCGCTGGGGAATCAGCCCCAGCATTTT.

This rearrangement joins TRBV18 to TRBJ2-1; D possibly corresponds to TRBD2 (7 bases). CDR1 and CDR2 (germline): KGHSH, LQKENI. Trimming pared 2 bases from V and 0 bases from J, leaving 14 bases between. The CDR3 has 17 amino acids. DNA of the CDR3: TGTGCCAGCTCACCATTCTCGGGGGGCTTCTCCTACAATGAGCAGTTCTTC. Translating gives CASSPFSGGFSYNEQFF.

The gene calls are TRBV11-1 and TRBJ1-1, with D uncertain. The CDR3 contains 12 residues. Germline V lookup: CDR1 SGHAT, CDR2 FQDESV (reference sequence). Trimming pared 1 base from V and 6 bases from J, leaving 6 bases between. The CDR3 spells CASSLDSPEAFF. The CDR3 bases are TGTGCCAGCAGCTTAGATTCTCCTGAAGCTTTCTTT.

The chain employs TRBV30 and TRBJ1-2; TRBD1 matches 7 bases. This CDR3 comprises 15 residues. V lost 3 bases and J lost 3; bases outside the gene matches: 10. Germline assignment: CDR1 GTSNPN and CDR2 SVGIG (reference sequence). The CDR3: CAWRNAGTAYYGYTF. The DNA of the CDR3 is TGTGCCTGGAGGAACGCCGGGACAGCATACTATGGCTACACCTTC.

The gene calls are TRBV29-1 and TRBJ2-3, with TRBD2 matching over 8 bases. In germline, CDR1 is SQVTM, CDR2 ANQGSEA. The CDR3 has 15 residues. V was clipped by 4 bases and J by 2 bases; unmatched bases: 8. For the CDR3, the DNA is TGCAGCGTTGGCGGGGCGGGGGGCCTCACAGATACGCAGTATTTT. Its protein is CSVGGAGGLTDTQYF.

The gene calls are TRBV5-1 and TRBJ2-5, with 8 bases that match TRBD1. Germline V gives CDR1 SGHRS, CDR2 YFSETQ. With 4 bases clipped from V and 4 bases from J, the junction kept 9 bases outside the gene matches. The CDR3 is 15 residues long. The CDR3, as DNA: TGCGCCAGCAGCCGGAGACAGGGGATGAGAGAGACCCAGTACTTC. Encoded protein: CASSRRQGMRETQYF.

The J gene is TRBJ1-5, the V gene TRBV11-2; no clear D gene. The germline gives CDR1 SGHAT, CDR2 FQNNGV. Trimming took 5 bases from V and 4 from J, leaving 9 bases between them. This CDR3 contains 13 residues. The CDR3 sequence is CASSRFGNQPQHF. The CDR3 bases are TGTGCCAGCAGCCGCTTCGGGAATCAGCCCCAGCATTTT.

The CDR3 DNA reads TGTGCCAGCAGCTTCGGCCGGCAGACGAACACTGAAGCTTTCTTT. This encodes CASSFGRQTNTEAFF. V gene TRBV7-6 combines with J gene TRBJ1-1; D call uncertain. V lost 3 bases and J 1 base, leaving 12 bases between the germline ends. This CDR3 is 15 amino acids long. Per germline, CDR1 SGHVS and CDR2 FNYEAQ.

The CDR3 DNA sequence: TGTGCCAGCAGTTTTGCCAGGGGAACTAACTATGGCTACACCTTC. Its protein is CASSFARGTNYGYTF. The rearrangement uses TRBV6-5 and TRBJ1-2; a weak D match, TRBD1 (6 bases). V shed 4 bases and J shed 0 bases, with 12 bases lying between them. The CDR3 consists of 15 residues. CDR1 MNHEY and CDR2 SVGAGI come from the germline V gene.

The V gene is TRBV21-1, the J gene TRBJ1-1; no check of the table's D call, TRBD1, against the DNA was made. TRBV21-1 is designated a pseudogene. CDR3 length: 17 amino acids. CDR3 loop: CASSKGLGQGTVPEAFF. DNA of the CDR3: TGTGCCAGCAGCAAAGGGTTGGGACAGGGAACGGTCCCTGAAGCTTTCTTT.

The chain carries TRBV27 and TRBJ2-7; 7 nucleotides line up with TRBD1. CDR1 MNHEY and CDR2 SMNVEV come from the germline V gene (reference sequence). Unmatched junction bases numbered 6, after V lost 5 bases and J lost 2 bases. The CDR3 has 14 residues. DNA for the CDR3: TGTGCCAGCAGTAACAGGGGATCCCCCTACGAGCAGTACTTC. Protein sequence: CASSNRGSPYEQYF.

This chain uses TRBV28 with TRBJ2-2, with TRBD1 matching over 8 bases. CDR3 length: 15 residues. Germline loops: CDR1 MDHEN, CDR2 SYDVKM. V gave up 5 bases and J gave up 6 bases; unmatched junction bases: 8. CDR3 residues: CASSPGGVYAGELFF. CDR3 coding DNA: TGTGCCAGCAGTCCAGGGGGCGTTTACGCCGGGGAGCTGTTTTTT.

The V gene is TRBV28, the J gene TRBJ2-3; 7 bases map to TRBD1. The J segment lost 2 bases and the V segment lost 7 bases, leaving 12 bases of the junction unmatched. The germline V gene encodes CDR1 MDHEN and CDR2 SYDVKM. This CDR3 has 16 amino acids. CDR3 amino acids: CASIPPGTAVTDTQYF. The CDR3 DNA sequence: TGTGCCAGCATCCCTCCCGGGACAGCCGTCACAGATACGCAGTATTTT.

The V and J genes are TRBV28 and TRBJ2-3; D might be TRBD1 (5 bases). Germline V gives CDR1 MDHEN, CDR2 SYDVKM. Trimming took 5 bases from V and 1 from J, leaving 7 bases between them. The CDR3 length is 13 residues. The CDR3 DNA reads TGTGCCAGCAGTGGACATCGCACAGATACGCAGTATTTT. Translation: CASSGHRTDTQYF.

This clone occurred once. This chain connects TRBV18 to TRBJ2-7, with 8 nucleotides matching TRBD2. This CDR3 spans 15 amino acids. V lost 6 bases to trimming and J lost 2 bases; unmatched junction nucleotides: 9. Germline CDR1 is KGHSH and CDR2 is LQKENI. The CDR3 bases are TGTGCCAGCTCCCAGGGGAGTAGCGGGACCTACGAGCAGTACTTC. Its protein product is CASSQGSSGTYEQYF.

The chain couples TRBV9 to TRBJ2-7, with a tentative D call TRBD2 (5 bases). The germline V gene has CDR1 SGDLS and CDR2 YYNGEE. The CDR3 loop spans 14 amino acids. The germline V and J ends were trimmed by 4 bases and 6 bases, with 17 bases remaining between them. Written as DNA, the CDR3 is TGTGCCAGCAGCCTAAGCCCCGGGATCGGCGAGCAGTACTTC. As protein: CASSLSPGIGEQYF.

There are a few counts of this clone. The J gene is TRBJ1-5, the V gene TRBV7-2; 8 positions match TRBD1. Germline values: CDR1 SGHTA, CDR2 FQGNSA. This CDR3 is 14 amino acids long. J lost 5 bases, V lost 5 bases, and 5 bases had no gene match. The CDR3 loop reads CASSGGTGYQPQHF. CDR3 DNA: TGTGCCAGCAGCGGAGGGACAGGTTATCAGCCCCAGCATTTT.

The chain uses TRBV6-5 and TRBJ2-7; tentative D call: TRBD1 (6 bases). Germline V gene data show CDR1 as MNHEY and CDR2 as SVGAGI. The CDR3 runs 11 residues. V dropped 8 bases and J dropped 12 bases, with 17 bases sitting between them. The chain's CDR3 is CASQTGDKWYF. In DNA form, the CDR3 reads TGTGCCAGCCAAACCGGGGACAAGTGGTACTTC.

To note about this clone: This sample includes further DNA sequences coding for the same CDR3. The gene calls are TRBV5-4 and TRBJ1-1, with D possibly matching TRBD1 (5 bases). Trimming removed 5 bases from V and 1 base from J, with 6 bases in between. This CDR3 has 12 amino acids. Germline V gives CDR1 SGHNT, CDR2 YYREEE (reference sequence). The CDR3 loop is CASSTGNTEAFF. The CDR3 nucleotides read TGTGCCAGCAGTACAGGGAACACTGAAGCTTTCTTT.

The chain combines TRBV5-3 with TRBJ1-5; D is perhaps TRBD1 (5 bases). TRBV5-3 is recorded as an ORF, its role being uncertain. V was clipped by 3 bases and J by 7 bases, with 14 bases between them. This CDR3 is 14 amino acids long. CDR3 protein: CARSSKGTRQPQHF. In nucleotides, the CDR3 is TGTGCCAGAAGCTCCAAAGGGACTCGACAGCCCCAGCATTTT.

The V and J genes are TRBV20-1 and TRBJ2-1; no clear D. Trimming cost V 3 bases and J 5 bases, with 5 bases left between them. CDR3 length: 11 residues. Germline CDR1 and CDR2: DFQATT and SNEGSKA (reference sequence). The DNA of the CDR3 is TGCAGTGCTAGTCTTAACAATGAGCAGTTCTTC. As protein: CSASLNNEQFF.

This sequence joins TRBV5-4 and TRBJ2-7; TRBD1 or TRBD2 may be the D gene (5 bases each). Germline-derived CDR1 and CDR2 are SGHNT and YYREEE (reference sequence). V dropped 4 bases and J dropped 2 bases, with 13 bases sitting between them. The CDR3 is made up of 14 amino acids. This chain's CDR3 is CASSRDGRPYEQYF. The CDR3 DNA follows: TGTGCCAGCAGCCGGGACGGAAGACCCTACGAGCAGTACTTC.

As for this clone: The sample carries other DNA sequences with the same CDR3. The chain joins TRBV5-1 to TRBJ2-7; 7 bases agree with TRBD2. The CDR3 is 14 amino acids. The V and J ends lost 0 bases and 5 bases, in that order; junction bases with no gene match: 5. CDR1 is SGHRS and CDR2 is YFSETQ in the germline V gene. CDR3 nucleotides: TGCGCCAGCAGCTTGGCCGGCGGGAGTAACGAGCAGTACTTC. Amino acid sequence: CASSLAGGSNEQYF.

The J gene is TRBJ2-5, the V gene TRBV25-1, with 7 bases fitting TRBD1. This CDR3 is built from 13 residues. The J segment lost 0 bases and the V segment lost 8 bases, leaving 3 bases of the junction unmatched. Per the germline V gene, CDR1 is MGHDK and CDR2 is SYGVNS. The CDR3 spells CASRGQDQETQYF. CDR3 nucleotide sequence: TGTGCCAGCCGCGGACAGGACCAAGAGACCCAGTACTTC. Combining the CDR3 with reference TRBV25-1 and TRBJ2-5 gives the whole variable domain EADIYQTPRYLVIGTGKKITLECSQTMGHDKMYWYQQDPGMELHLIHYSYGVNSTEKGDLSSESTVSRIRTEHFPLTLESARPSHTSQYLCASRGQDQETQYFGPGTRLLVL.

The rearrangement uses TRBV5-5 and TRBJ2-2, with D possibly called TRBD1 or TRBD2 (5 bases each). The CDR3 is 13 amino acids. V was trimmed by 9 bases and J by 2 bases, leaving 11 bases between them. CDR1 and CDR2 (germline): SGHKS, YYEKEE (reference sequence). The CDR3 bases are TGTGCCACCGGGGCCCCTAACACCGGGGAGCTGTTTTTT. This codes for CATGAPNTGELFF.

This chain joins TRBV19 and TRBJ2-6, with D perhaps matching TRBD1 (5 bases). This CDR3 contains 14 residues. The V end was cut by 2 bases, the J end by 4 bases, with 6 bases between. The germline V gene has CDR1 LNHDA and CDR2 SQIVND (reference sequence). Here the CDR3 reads CASSIRGGANVLTF. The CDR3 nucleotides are TGTGCCAGTAGTATAAGGGGCGGGGCCAACGTCCTGACTTTC.

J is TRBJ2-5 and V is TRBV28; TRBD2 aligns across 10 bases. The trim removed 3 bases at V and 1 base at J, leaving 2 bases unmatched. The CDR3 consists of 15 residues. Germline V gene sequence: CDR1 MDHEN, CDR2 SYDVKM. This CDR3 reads CASSFWTSGQETQYF. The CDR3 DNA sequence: TGTGCCAGCAGTTTTTGGACTAGCGGCCAAGAGACCCAGTACTTC.

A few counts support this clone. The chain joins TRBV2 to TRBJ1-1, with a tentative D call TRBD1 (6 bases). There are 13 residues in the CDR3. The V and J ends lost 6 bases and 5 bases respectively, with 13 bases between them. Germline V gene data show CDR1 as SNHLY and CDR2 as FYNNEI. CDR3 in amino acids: CASRVDTGTEAFF. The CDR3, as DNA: TGTGCCAGCAGGGTAGATACAGGGACTGAAGCTTTCTTT.

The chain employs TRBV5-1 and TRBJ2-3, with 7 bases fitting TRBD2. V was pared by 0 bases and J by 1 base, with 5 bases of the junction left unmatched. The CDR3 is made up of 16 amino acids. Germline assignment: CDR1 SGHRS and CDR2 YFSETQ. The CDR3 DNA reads TGCGCCAGCAGCTTGGCCGCTAGCGGTGGCACAGATACGCAGTATTTT. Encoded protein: CASSLAASGGTDTQYF.

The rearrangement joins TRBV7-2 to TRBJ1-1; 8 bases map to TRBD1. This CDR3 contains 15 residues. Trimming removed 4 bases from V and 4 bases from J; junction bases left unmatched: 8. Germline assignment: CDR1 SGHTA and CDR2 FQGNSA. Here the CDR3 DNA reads TGTGCCAGCAGCTGGGGACGGACAGGGACCACTGAAGCTTTCTTT. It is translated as CASSWGRTGTTEAFF. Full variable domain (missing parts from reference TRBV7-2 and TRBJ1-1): GAGVSQSPSNKVTEKGKDVELRCDPISGHTALYWYRQSLGQGLEFLIYFQGNSAPDKSGLPSDRFSAERTGGSVSTLTIQRTQQEDSAVYLCASSWGRTGTTEAFFGQGTRLTVV.

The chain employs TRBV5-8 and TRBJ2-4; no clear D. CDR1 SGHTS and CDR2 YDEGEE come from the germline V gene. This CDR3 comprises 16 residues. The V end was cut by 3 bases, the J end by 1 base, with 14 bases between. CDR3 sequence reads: CASSYQALGAKNIQYF. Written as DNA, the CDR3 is TGTGCCAGCAGCTATCAGGCATTGGGGGCCAAAAACATTCAGTACTTC.